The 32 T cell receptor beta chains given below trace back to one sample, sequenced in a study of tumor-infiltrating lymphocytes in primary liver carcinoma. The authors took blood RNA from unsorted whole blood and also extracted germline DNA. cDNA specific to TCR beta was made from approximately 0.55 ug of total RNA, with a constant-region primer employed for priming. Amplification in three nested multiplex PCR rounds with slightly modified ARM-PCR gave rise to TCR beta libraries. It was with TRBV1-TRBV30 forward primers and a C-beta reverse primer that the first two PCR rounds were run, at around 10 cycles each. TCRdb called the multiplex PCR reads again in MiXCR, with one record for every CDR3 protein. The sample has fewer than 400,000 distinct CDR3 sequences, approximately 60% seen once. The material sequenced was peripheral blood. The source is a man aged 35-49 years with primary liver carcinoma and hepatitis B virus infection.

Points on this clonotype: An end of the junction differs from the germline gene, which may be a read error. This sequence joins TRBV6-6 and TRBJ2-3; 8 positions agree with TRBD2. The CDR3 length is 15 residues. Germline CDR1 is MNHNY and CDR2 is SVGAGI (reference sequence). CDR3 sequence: CVSSYGGGNSDTQYF. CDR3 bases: TGTGTCAGCAGTTACGGGGGGGGGAATTCAGATACGCAGTATTTT.

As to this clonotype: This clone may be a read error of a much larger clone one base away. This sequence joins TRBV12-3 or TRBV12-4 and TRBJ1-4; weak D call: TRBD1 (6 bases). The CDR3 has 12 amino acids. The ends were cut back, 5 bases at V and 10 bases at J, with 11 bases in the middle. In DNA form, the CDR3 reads TGTGCCAGCAGTATGGCACAGGGAAAACTGTTTTTT. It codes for CASSMAQGKLFF.

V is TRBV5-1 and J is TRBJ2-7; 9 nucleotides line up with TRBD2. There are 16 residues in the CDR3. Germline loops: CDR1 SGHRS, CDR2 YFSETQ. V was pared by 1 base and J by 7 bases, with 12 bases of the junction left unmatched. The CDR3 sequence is CASSLNPAGGPEEQYF. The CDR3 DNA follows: TGCGCCAGCAGCTTGAATCCGGCGGGAGGGCCCGAGGAGCAGTACTTC.

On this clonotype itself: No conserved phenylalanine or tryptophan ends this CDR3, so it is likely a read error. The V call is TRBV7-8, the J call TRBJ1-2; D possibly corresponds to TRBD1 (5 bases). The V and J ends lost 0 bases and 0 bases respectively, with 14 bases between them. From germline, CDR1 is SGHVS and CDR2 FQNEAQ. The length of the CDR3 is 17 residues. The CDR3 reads CASSLASQGLANYGYTL. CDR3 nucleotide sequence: TGTGCCAGCAGCTTAGCCTCGCAGGGCTTAGCTAACTATGGCTACACCTTA.

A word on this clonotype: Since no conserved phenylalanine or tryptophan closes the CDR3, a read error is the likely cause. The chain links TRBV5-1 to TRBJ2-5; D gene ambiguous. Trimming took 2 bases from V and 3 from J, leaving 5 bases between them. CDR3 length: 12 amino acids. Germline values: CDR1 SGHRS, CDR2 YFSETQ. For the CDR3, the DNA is TGCGCCAGCAGCTTCCCTGAAGAGACCCAGTACCTC. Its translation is CASSFPEETQYL.

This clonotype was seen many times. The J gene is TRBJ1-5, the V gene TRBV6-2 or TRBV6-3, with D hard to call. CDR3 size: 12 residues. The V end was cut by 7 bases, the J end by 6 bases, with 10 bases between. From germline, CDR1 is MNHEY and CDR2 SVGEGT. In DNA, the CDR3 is TGTGCCAGCACTAAGGTCCCTCAGCCCCAGCATTTT. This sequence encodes CASTKVPQPQHF.

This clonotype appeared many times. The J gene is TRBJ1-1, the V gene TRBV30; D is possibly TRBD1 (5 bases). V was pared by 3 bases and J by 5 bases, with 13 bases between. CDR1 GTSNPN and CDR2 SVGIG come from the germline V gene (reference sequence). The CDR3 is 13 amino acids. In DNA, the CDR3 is TGTGCCTGGAGCCTCTTCGAGGGGACTGAAGCTTTCTTT. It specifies CAWSLFEGTEAFF.

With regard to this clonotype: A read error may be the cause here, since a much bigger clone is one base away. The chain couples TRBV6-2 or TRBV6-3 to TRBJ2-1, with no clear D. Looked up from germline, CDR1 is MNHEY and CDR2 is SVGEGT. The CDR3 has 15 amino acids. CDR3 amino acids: CASSYSEPSYNELFF. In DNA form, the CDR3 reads TGTGCCAGCAGTTACTCTGAACCCTCCTACAATGAGCTGTTCTTC.

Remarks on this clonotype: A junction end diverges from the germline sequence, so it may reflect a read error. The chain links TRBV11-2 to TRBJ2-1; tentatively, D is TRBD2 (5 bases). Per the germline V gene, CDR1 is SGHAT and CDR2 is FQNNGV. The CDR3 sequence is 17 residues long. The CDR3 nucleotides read TGTGCCAGCAGCGCCAAACAGTGTTCGCGACTAAACAATGAGCGGTTCTTC. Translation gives CASSAKQCSRLNNERFF.

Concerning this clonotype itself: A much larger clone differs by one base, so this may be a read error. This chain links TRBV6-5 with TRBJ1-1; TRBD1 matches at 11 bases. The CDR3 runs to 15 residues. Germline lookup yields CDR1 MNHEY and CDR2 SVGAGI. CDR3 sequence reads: CTSRPDRGRTVEAFF. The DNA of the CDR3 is TGTACCAGCAGACCGGACAGGGGGCGAACAGTTGAAGCTTTCTTT.

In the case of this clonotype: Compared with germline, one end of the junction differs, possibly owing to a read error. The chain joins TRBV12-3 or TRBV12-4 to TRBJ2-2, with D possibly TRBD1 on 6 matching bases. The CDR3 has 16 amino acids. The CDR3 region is CASILSVGRDTGERFF. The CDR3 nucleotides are TGTGCCAGCATTCTAAGCGTGGGCAGGGACACCGGGGAGCGGTTTTTT.

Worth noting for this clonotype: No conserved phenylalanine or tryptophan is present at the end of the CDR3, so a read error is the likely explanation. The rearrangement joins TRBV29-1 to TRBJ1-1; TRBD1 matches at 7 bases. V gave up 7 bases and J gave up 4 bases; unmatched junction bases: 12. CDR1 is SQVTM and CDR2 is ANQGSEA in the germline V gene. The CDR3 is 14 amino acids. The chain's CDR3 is CSGEIGQVLTEAFI. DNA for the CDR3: TGCAGCGGGGAGATAGGACAGGTACTCACTGAAGCTTTCATT.

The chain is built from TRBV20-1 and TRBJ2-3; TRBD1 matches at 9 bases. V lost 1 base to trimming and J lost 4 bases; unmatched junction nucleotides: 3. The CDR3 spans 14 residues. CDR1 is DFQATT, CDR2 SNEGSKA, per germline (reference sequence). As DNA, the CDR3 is TGCAGTGCTAGAGCGAACAGGGGGCCAGATACGCAGTATTTT. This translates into CSARANRGPDTQYF.

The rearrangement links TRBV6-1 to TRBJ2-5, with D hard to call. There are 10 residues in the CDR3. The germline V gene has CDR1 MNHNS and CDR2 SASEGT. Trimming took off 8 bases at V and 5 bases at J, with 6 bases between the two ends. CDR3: CASYSETQYF. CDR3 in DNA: TGTGCCAGCTACTCGGAGACCCAGTACTTC.

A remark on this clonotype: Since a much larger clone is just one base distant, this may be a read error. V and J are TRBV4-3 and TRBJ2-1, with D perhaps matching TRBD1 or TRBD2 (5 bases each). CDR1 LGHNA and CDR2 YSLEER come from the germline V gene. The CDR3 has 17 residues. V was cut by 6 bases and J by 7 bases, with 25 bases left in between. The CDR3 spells CASRQKRHPGPGNEQFF. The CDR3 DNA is TGCGCCAGCAGACAAAAACGTCATCCGGGACCCGGGAATGAGCAGTTCTTC.

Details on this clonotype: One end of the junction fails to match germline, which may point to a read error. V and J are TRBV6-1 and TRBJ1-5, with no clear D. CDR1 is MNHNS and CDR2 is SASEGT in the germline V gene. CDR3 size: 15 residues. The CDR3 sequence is CASTEGTVSDQPQHF. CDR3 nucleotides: TGTGCCAGCACTGAAGGAACAGTTAGCGATCAACCCCAGCATTTT.

This chain's CDR3 is CASSVGVNTEAFF. CDR3 DNA: TGTGCCAGCAGTGTCGGGGTGAACACTGAAGCTTTCTTT. This chain uses TRBV6-4 with TRBJ1-1; D is unclear. Germline CDR1 and CDR2: MRHNA and SNTAGT. The germline V and J ends were trimmed by 4 bases and 0 bases, with 6 bases remaining between them. The CDR3 is 13 amino acids.

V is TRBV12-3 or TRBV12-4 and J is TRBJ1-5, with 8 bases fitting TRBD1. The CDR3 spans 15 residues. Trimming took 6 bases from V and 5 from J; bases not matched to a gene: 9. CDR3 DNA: TGTGCCAGCAGCCTGAACACAGGGGGGGATCAGCCCCAGCATTTT. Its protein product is CASSLNTGGDQPQHF.

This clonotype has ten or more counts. CDR3 DNA: TGCGCCAGCAGCCAAGAAGGTGAAAAACTGTTTTTT. Translated: CASSQEGEKLFF. This chain links TRBV4-1 with TRBJ1-4; no clear D gene. CDR1 is MGHRA, CDR2 YSYEKL, per germline. The CDR3 extends over 12 amino acids. Trimming pared 0 bases from V and 7 bases from J, leaving 3 bases between.

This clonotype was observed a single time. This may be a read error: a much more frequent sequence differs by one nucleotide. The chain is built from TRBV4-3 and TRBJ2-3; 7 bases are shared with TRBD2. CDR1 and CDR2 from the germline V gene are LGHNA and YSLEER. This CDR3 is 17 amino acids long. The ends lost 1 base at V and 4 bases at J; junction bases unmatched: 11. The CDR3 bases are TGCGCCAGCAGCCAAGCCCTAGCCGCGGGAGTACCAGATACGCAGTATTTT. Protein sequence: CASSQALAAGVPDTQYF.

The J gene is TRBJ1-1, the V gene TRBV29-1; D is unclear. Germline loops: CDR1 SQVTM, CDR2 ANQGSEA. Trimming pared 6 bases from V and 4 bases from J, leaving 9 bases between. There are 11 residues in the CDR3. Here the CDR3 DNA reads TGCAGCGTCTGCGATAGCACTGAAGCTTTCTTT. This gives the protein CSVCDSTEAFF.

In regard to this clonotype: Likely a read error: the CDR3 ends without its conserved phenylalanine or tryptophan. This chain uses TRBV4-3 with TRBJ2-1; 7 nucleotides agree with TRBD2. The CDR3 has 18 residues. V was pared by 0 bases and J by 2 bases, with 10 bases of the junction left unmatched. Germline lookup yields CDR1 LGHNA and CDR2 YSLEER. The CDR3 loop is CASSQDLAGVGTYNEQFS. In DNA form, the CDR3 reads TGCGCCAGCAGCCAAGATTTGGCGGGAGTTGGGACCTACAATGAGCAGTTCTCC.

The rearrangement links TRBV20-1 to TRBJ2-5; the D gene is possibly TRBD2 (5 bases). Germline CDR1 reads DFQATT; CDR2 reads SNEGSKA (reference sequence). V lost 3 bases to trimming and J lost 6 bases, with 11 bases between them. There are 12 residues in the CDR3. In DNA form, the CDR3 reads TGCAGTGCTAGCCCGGGGTTGAAGACCCAGTACTTC. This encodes CSASPGLKTQYF.

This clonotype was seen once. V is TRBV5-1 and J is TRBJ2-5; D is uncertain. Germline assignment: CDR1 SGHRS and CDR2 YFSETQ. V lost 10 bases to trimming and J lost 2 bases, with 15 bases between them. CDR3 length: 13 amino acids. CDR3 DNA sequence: TGCGCCTGCGCCCGAGCTAGGCAAGAGACCCAGTACTTC. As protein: CACARARQETQYF.

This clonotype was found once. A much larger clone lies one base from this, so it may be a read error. CDR3 residues: CAISESGGYEQYF. Here the CDR3 DNA reads TGTGCCATCTCCGAATCAGGGGGCTACGAGCAGTACTTC. V gene TRBV10-3 combines with J gene TRBJ2-7; 7 nucleotides align to TRBD1. Trimming removed 8 bases from V and 3 bases from J; junction bases left unmatched: 7. CDR1 ENHRY and CDR2 SYGVKD come from the germline V gene. The CDR3 spans 13 residues.

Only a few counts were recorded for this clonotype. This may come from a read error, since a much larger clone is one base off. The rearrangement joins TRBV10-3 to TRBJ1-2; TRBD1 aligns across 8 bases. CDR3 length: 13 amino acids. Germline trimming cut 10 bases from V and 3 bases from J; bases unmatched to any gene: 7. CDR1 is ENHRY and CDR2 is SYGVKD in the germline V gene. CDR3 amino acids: CASIQGGDYGYTF. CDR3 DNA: TGTGCCAGCATACAGGGGGGCGACTATGGCTACACCTTC.

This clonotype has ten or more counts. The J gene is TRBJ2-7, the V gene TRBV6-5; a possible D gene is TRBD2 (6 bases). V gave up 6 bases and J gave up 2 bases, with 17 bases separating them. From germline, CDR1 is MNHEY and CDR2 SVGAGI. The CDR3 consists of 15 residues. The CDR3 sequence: CASSLGTAGPYEQYF. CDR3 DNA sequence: TGTGCCAGCAGCTTAGGGACCGCGGGACCCTACGAGCAGTACTTC.

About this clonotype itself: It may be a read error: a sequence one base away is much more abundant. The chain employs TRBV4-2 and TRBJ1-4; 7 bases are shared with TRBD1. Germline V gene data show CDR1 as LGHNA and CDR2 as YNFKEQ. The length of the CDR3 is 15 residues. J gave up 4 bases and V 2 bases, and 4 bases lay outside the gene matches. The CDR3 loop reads CASSQTRDSNEKLFF. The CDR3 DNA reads TGTGCCAGCAGCCAAACTCGGGACAGTAATGAAAAACTGTTTTTT.

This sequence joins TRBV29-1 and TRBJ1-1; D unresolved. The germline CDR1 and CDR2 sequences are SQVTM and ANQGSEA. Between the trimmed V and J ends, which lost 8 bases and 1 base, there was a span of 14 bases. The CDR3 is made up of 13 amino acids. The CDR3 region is CSSQSQKNTEAFF. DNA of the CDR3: TGCAGCTCCCAGAGCCAGAAGAACACTGAAGCTTTCTTT.

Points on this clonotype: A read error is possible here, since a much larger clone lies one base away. CDR3 residues: CACSFGGAGANVLTF. The DNA of the CDR3 is TGTGCCTGCAGCTTCGGGGGGGCTGGGGCCAACGTCCTGACTTTC. V is TRBV5-4 and J is TRBJ2-6; 8 nucleotides match TRBD2. The germline CDR1 and CDR2 sequences are SGHNT and YYREEE (reference sequence). The CDR3 covers 15 residues.

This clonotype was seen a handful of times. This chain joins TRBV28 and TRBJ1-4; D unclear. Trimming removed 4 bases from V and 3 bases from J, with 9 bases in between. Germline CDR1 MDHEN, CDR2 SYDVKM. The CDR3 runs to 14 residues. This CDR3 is CASSSSGANEKLFF. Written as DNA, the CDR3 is TGTGCCAGCAGTTCCTCGGGAGCTAATGAAAAACTGTTTTTT.

CDR3 sequence (DNA): TGTGCCAGCAGTACCAGACTAGCGGGAGGCCGCCCAGATGAGCAGTTCTTC. This sequence encodes CASSTRLAGGRPDEQFF. The V gene is TRBV28, the J gene TRBJ2-1; TRBD2 agrees at 13 bases. The CDR3 is made up of 17 amino acids. Germline CDR1 MDHEN, CDR2 SYDVKM. The J segment lost 8 bases and the V segment lost 5 bases, leaving 12 bases of the junction unmatched. The full variable domain, rest sourced from reference TRBV28 and TRBJ2-1, is DVKVTQSSRYLVKRTGEKVFLECVQDMDHENMFWYRQDPGLGLRLIYFSYDVKMKEKGDIPEGYSVSREKKERFSLILESASTNQTSMYLCASSTRLAGGRPDEQFFGPGTRLTVL.